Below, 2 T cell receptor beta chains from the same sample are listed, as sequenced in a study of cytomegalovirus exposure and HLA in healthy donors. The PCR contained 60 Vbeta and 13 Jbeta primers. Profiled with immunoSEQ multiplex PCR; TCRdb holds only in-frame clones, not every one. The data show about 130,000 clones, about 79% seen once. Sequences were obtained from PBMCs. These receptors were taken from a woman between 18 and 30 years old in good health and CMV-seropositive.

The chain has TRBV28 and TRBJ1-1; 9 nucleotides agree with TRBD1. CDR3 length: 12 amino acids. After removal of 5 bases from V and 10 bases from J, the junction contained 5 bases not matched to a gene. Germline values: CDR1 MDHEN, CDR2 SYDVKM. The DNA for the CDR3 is TGTGCCAGCAGTCTCGGGGGACAGGGAGCTTTCTTT. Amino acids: CASSLGGQGAFF.

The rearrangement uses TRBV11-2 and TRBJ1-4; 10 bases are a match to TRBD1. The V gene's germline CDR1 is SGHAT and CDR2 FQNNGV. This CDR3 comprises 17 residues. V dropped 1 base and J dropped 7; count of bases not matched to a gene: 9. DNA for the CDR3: TGTGCCAGCAGCTTAGGGGCGAGACAGGGGGCAGGTGAAAAACTGTTTTTT. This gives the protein CASSLGARQGAGEKLFF.